This TCR beta chain was profiled in a study of blood T cell repertoires in COVID-19. The germline CDR1 and CDR2 sequences are SGHRS and YFSETQ. The CDR3 consists of 15 residues. V was cut by 1 base and J by 6 bases, with 14 bases left in between. As originally analysed: Amplification from reference gene primers served as the basis for estimated nucleated cell counts. The method was immunoSEQ multiplex PCR; TCRdb's version includes in-frame clones alone and lacks a portion of them. From that table come the V and J calls and clone size; the DNA was used to work out D and trimming. The sample has roughly 220,000 clones; more than 65% are singletons.

This sequence originates from a woman aged 55-70 years with acute or convalescent COVID-19. The rearrangement uses TRBV5-1 and TRBJ2-1; D may be TRBD2 (6 bases). The sequenced sample consisted of peripheral blood. Here the CDR3 reads CASSLLLDYGNEQFF. The CDR3 coding sequence is TGCGCCAGCAGCTTGCTGCTGGACTACGGCAATGAGCAGTTCTTC.